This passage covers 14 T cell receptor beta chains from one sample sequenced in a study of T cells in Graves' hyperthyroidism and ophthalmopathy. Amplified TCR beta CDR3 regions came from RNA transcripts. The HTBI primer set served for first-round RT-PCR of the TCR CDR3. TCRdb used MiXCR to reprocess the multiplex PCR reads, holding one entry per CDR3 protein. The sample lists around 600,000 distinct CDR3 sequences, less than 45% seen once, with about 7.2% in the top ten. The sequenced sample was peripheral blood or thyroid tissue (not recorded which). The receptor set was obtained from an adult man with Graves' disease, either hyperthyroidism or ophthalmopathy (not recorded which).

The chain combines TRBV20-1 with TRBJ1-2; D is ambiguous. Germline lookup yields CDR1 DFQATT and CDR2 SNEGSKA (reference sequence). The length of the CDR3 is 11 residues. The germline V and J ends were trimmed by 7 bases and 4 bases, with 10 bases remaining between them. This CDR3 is CSVNSIYGYTF. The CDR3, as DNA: TGCAGTGTCAACAGTATCTATGGCTACACCTTC.

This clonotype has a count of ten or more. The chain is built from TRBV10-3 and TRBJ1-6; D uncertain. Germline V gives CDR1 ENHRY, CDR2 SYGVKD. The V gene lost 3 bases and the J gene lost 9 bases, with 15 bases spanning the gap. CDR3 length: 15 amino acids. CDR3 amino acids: CAISEVRVKVSPLHF. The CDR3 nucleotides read TGTGCCATCAGTGAAGTCCGGGTAAAGGTTTCACCCCTCCACTTT.

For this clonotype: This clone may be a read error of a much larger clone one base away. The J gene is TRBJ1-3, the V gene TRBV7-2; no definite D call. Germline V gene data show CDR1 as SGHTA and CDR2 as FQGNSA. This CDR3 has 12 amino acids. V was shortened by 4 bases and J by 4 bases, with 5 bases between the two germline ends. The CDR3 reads CASSCRGNTIYF. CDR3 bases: TGTGCCAGCAGCTGCAGGGGAAACACCATATATTTT.

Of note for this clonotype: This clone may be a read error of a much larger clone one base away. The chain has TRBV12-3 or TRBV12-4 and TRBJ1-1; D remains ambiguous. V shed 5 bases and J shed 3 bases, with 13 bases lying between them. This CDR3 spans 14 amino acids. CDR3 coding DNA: TGTGCCAGCAGTGAGAGGAGGGAGGACACTGAAGCTTTCTTT. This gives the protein CASSERREDTEAFF.

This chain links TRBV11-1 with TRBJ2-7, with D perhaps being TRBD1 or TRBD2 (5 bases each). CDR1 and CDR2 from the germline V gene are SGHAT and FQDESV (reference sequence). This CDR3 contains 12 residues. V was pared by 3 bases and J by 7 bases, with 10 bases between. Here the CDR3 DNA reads TGTGCCAGCAGCTTTGTGGGGGAGGAGCAGTACTTC. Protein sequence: CASSFVGEEQYF.

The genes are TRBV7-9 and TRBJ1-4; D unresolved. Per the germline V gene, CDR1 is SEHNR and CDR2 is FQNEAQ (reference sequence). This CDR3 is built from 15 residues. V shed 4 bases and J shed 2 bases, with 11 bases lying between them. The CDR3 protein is CASSYRSFTNEKLFF. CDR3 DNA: TGTGCCAGCAGCTACCGGAGCTTTACTAATGAAAAACTGTTTTTT.

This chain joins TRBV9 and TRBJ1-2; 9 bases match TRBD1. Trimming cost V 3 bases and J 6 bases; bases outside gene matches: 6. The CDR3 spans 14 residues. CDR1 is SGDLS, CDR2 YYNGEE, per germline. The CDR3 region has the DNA TGTGCCAGCAGCGCGGGACAGGGATATGATGGCTACACCTTC. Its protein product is CASSAGQGYDGYTF.

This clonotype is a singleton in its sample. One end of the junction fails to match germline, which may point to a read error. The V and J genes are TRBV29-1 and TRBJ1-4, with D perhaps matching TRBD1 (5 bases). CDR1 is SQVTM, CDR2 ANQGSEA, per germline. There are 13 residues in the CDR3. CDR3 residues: CSVEGGANEELFF. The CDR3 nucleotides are TGCAGCGTTGAGGGGGGAGCTAATGAAGAACTGTTTTTT.

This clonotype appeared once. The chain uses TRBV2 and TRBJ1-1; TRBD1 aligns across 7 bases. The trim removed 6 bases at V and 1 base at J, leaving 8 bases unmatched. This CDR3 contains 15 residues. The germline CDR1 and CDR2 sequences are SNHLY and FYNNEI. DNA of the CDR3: TGTGCCAGCAGGGGGACAGTCCGCTCGAACACTGAAGCTTTCTTT. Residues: CASRGTVRSNTEAFF.

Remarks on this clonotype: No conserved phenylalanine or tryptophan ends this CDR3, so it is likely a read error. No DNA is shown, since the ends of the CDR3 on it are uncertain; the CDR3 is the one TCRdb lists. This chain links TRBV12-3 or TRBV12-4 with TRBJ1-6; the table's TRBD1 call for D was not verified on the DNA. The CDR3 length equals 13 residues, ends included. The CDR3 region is CASSARLDSPLQS.

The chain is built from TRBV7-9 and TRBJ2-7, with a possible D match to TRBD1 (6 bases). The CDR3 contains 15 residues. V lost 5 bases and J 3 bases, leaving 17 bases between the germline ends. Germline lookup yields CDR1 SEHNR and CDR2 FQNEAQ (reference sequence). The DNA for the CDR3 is TGTGCCAGCAGCCCAGGACAGAGCTATATCTACGAGCAGTACTTC. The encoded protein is CASSPGQSYIYEQYF.

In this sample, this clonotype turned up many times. The CDR3 DNA reads as TGTGCCAGCAGCGGGACAGGGACGACTAATGAAAAACTGTTTTTT. Translating it yields CASSGTGTTNEKLFF. The V call is TRBV9, the J call TRBJ1-4, with 8 bases fitting TRBD1. The CDR3 sequence is 15 residues long. Germline lookup yields CDR1 SGDLS and CDR2 YYNGEE. After removal of 3 bases from V and 2 bases from J, the junction contained 3 bases not matched to a gene.

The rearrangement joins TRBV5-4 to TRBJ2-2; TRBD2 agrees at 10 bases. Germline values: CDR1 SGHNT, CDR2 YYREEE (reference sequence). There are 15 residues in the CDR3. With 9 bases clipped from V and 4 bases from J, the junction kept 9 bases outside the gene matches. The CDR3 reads CAIRPGLAPTGELFF. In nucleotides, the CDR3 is TGTGCCATCCGACCGGGACTAGCGCCCACCGGGGAGCTGTTTTTT. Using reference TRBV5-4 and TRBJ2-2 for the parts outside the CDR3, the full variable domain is ETGVTQSPTHLIKTRGQQVTLRCSSQSGHNTVSWYQQALGQGPQFIFQYYREEENGRGNFPPRFSGLQFPNYSSELNVNALELDDSALYLCAIRPGLAPTGELFFGEGSRLTVL.

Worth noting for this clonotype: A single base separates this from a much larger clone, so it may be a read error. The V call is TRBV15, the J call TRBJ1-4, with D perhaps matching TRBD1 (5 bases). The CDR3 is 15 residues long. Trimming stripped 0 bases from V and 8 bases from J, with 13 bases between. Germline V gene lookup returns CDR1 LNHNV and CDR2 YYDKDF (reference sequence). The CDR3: CATSRDGGGREKLFF. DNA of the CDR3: TGTGCCACCAGCAGAGATGGGGGGGGACGAGAAAAACTGTTTTTT.